The clone carrying this TCR beta chain was picked up a small number of times. The CDR3 length is 13 residues. V was pared by 2 bases and J by 2 bases, with 9 bases between. CDR1 DFQATT and CDR2 SNEGSKA come from the germline V gene (reference sequence). The sample originates from a study of T-cell memory formation after mild COVID-19. Employing constant-segment primers, 5'RACE generated TCR alpha and TCR beta cDNA libraries bearing sample barcodes and UMIs. TCRdb used MiXCR to reprocess the 5' RACE reads, holding one entry per CDR3 protein. The sample shows approximately 440,000 distinct CDR3 sequences, about 20% of them seen only once.

The chain combines TRBV20-1 with TRBJ2-5, with D unresolved. This receptor was identified in an adult woman who had mild COVID-19 (a few samples of this study predate the infection). Cell type and time point are not known. Sequences were obtained from PBMCs or a T cell subset sorted from them (not recorded which). Here the CDR3 DNA reads TGCAGTGCTAGACAAGACTTTCAAGAGACCCAGTACTTC. Translated: CSARQDFQETQYF.